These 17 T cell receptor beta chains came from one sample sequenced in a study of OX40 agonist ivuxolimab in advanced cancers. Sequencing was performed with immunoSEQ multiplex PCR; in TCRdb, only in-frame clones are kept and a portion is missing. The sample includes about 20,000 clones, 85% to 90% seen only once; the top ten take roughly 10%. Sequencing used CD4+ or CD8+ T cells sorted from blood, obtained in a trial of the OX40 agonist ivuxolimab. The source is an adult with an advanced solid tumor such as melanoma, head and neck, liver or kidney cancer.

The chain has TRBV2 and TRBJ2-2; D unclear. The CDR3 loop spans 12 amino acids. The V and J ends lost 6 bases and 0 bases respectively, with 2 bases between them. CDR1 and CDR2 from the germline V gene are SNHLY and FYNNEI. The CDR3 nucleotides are TGTGCCAGCAGCGCGAACACCGGGGAGCTGTTTTTT. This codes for CASSANTGELFF. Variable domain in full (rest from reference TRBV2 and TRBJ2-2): EPEVTQTPSHQVTQMGQEVILRCVPISNHLYFYWYRQILGQKVEFLVSFYNNEISEKSEIFDDQFSVERPDGSNFTLKIRSTKLEDSAMYFCASSANTGELFFGEGSRLTVL.

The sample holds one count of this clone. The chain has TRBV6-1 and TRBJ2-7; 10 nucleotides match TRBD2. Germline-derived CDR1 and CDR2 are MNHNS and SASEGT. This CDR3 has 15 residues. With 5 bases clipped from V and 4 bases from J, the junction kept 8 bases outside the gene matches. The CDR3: CASSSLAGEGYEQYF. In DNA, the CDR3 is TGTGCCAGCAGTTCCCTAGCGGGAGAGGGGTACGAGCAGTACTTC.

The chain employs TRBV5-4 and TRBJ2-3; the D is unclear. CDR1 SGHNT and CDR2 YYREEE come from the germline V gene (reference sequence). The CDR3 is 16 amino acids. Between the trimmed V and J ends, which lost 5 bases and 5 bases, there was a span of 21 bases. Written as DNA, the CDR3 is TGTGCCAGCAGACAAAGACACCTCCCTATCGAAGATACGCAGTATTTT. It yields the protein CASRQRHLPIEDTQYF.

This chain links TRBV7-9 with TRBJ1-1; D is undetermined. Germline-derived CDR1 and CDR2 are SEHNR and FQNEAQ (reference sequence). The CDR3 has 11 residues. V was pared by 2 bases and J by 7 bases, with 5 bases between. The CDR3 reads CASSLQSEAFF. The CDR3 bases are TGTGCCAGCAGCTTACAGAGTGAAGCTTTCTTT.

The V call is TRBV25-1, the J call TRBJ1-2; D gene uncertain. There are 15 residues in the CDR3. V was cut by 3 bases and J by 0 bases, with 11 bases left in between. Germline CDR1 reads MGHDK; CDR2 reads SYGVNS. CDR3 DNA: TGTGCCAGCAGTGAGATTGGGAGGCCTAACTATGGCTACACCTTC. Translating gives CASSEIGRPNYGYTF.

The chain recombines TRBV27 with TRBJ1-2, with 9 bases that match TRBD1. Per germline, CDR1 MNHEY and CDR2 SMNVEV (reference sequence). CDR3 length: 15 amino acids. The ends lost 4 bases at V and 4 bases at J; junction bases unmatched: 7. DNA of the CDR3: TGTGCCAGCAGTTCAGTAGCGGGACAGGGCTATGGCTACACCTTC. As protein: CASSSVAGQGYGYTF.

The CDR3 sequence: CASSEGGFSDTEAFF. The CDR3 nucleotides are TGTGCCAGCAGCGAGGGCGGGTTCTCGGACACTGAAGCTTTCTTT. This chain uses TRBV9 with TRBJ1-1; no definite D call. Germline V lookup: CDR1 SGDLS, CDR2 YYNGEE. This CDR3 is 15 amino acids long. Trimming removed 3 bases from V and 3 bases from J, with 15 bases in between.

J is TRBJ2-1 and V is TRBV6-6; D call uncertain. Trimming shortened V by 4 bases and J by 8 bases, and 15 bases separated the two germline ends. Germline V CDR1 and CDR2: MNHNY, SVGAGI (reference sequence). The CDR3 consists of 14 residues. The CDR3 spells CASSLVSPEDEQFF. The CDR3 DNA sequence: TGTGCCAGCAGTTTGGTCTCTCCAGAGGATGAGCAGTTCTTC.

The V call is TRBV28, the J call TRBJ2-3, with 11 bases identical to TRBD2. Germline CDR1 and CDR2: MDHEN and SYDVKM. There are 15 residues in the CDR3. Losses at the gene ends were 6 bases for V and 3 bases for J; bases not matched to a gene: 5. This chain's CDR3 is CASRLAGGQTDTQYF. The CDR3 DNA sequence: TGTGCCAGCAGATTAGCGGGGGGGCAGACAGATACGCAGTATTTT.

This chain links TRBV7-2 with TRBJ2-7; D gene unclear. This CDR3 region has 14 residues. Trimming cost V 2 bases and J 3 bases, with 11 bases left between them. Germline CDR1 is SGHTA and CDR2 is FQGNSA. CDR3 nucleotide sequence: TGTGCCAGCAGCTTAAGTCTAGGGAACTACGAGCAGTACTTC. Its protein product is CASSLSLGNYEQYF. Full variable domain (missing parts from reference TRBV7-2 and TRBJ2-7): GAGVSQSPSNKVTEKGKDVELRCDPISGHTALYWYRQSLGQGLEFLIYFQGNSAPDKSGLPSDRFSAERTGGSVSTLTIQRTQQEDSAVYLCASSLSLGNYEQYFGPGTRLTVT.

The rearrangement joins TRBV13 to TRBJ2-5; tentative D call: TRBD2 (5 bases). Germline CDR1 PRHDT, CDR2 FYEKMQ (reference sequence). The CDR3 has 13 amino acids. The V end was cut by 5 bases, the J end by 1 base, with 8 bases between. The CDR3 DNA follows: TGTGCCAGCAGCCCGGACTCCCAAGAGACCCAGTACTTC. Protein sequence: CASSPDSQETQYF.

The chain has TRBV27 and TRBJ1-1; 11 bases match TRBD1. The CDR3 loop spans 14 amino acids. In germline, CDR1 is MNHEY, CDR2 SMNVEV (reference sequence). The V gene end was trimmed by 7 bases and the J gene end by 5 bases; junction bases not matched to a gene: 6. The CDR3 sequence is CASTWTGGDTEAFF. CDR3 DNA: TGTGCCAGCACCTGGACAGGGGGCGATACTGAAGCTTTCTTT.

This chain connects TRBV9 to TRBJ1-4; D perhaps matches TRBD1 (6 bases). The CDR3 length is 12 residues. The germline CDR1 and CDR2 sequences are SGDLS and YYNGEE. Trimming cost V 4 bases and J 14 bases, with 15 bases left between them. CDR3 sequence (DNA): TGTGCCAGCAGCCCAGGGGTCAGGATGCTGTTTTTT. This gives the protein CASSPGVRMLFF.

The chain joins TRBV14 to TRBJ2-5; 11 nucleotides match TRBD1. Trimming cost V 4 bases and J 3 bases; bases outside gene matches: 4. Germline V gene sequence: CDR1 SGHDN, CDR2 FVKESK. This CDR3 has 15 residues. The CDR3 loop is CASSPWTGGKETQYF. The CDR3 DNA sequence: TGTGCCAGCAGCCCTTGGACAGGGGGCAAAGAGACCCAGTACTTC.

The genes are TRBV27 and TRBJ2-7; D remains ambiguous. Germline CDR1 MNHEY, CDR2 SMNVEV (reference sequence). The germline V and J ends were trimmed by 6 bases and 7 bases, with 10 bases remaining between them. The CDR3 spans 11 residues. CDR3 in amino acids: CASSSSKEQYF. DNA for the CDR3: TGTGCCAGCAGCTCGTCGAAAGAGCAGTACTTC.

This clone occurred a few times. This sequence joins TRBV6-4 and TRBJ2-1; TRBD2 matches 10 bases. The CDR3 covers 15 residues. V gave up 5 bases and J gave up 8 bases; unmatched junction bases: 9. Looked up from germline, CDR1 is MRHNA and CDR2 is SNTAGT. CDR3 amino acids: CASSNLTSGNDEQFF. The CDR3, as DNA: TGTGCCAGCAGTAATCTTACTAGCGGGAACGATGAGCAGTTCTTC.

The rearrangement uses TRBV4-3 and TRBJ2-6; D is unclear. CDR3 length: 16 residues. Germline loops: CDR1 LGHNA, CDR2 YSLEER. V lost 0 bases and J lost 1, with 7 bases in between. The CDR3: CASSQEQMSGANVLTF. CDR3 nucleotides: TGCGCCAGCAGCCAAGAACAGATGTCTGGGGCCAACGTCCTGACTTTC.